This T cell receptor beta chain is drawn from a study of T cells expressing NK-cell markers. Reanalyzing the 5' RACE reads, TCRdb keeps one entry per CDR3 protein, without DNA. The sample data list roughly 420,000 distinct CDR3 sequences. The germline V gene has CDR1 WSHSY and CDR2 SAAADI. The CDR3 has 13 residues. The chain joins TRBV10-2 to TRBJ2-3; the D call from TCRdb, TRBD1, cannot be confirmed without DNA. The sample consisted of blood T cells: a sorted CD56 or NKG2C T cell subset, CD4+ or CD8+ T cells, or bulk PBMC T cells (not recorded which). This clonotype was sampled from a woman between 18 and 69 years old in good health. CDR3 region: CASSEGAQDTQYF.